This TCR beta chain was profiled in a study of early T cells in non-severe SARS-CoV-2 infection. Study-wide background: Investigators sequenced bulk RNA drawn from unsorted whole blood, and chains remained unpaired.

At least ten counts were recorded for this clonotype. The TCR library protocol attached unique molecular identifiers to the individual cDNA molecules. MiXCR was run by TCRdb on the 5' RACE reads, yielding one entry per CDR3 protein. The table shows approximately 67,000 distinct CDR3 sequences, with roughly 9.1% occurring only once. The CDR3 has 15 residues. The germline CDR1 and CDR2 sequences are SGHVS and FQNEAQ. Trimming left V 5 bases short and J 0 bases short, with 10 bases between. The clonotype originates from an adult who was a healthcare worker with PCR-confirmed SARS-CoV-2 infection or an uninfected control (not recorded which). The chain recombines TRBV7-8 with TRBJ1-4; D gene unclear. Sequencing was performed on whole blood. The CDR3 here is CASSRRSATNEKLFF. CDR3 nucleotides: TGTGCCAGCAGCAGAAGGAGTGCAACTAATGAAAAACTGTTTTTT.